These 19 T cell receptor beta chains were sequenced from one sample in a study of blood T cell repertoires in COVID-19 (TCRdb year 2020). The library came from the immunoSEQ multiplex PCR assay. TCRdb obtained this table from immuneACCESS and retained in-frame rearrangements with V and J assigned. These tables miss some clones; where compared with another copy, unresolved V genes account for less than half of the shortfall, and the remainder is unexplained. Within this sample are 340,000 or so clones, with 80% to 90% of them counted one time only. The biggest ten clones account for approximately 4% of the sample. The material sequenced was PBMCs or T cells enriched from blood (not recorded which). These receptors all come from a woman aged 40 to 55 with acute COVID-19.

The V gene is TRBV6-2 or TRBV6-3, the J gene TRBJ1-2; D perhaps matches TRBD1 (6 bases). Germline assignment: CDR1 MNHEY and CDR2 SVGEGT. The CDR3 loop spans 15 amino acids. The germline V and J ends were trimmed by 2 bases and 0 bases, with 10 bases remaining between them. In nucleotides, the CDR3 is TGTGCCAGCAGTTACCCCGGGACAACTAACTATGGCTACACCTTC. It is translated as CASSYPGTTNYGYTF.

The V call is TRBV9, the J call TRBJ1-2; 8 bases fit TRBD1. Germline-derived CDR1 and CDR2 are SGDLS and YYNGEE. The J segment lost 0 bases and the V segment lost 0 bases, leaving 10 bases of the junction unmatched. The CDR3 is 18 amino acids. CDR3 sequence reads: CASSVAPTGARSNYGYTF. CDR3 coding DNA: TGTGCCAGCAGCGTAGCTCCGACAGGGGCCCGATCTAACTATGGCTACACCTTC.

The chain carries TRBV10-3 and TRBJ2-3, with TRBD1 matching over 9 bases. CDR1 is ENHRY and CDR2 is SYGVKD in the germline V gene. After removal of 6 bases from V and 3 bases from J, the junction contained 16 bases not matched to a gene. The CDR3 totals 18 residues. The CDR3 bases are TGTGCCATCAGACCGGGACAGGGAGACCCGACGGTAACAGATACGCAGTATTTT. Protein sequence: CAIRPGQGDPTVTDTQYF.

V and J are TRBV29-1 and TRBJ1-6; no reliable D call. CDR1 is SQVTM and CDR2 is ANQGSEA in the germline V gene. This CDR3 is 13 amino acids long. The V end lost 6 bases, the J end lost 7 bases, and 13 bases lay between the germline ends. DNA for the CDR3: TGCAGCGTCGGCACAGATCCCAATTCACCCCTCCACTTT. Amino acid sequence: CSVGTDPNSPLHF.

V usage is TRBV2 and J usage is TRBJ2-7; TRBD1 aligns across 8 bases. Per germline, CDR1 SNHLY and CDR2 FYNNEI. After removal of 6 bases from V and 0 bases from J, the junction contained 7 bases not matched to a gene. This CDR3 is 15 amino acids long. CDR3 DNA sequence: TGTGCCAGCAGCCTATCAGGGGGCAGCTCCTACGAGCAGTACTTC. It codes for CASSLSGGSSYEQYF.

This clone has just one count. CDR3 loop: CASSELAVSGANVLTF. The CDR3 DNA sequence: TGTGCCAGCAGTGAATTGGCGGTCTCTGGGGCCAACGTCCTGACTTTC. The V call is TRBV6-1, the J call TRBJ2-6, with D uncertain. Germline assignment: CDR1 MNHNS and CDR2 SASEGT. This CDR3 has 16 residues. V was trimmed by 2 bases and J by 0 bases, leaving 8 bases between them.

There are a few counts of this clone. V usage is TRBV14 and J usage is TRBJ2-7; TRBD1 aligns across 7 bases. V lost 4 bases, J lost 4 bases, and 7 bases stayed unmatched. From germline, CDR1 is SGHDN and CDR2 FVKESK. The CDR3 loop spans 14 amino acids. The CDR3, as DNA: TGTGCCAGCAGCCGACAGGGTCTGCAGTACGAGCAGTACTTC. Translated, it gives CASSRQGLQYEQYF.

V and J are TRBV28 and TRBJ1-1, with 8 bases aligning to TRBD1. Germline V gene lookup returns CDR1 MDHEN and CDR2 SYDVKM. The J segment lost 1 base and the V segment lost 6 bases, leaving 16 bases of the junction unmatched. The length of the CDR3 is 18 residues. The CDR3 sequence: CASSQGGTGGIRNTEAFF. The DNA for the CDR3 is TGTGCCAGCAGCCAGGGGGGGACAGGCGGAATTAGGAACACTGAAGCTTTCTTT.

The chain couples TRBV7-9 to TRBJ1-1; D is unresolved. There are 15 residues in the CDR3. The V gene's germline CDR1 is SEHNR and CDR2 FQNEAQ (reference sequence). V was cut by 1 base and J by 0 bases, with 9 bases left in between. The CDR3 coding sequence is TGTGCCAGCAGCTTAGTTGCAGGCATGAACACTGAAGCTTTCTTT. Translated, it gives CASSLVAGMNTEAFF.

This chain links TRBV7-2 with TRBJ2-1, with 10 bases aligning to TRBD2. This CDR3 contains 15 residues. Germline loops: CDR1 SGHTA, CDR2 FQGNSA. The V gene end was trimmed by 7 bases and the J gene end by 3 bases; junction bases not matched to a gene: 6. CDR3 in amino acids: CASTERGGLYNEQFF. The CDR3 DNA reads as TGTGCCAGCACAGAGCGGGGGGGCCTCTACAATGAGCAGTTCTTC. Full variable domain (missing parts from reference TRBV7-2 and TRBJ2-1): GAGVSQSPSNKVTEKGKDVELRCDPISGHTALYWYRQSLGQGLEFLIYFQGNSAPDKSGLPSDRFSAERTGGSVSTLTIQRTQQEDSAVYLCASTERGGLYNEQFFGPGTRLTVL.

V usage is TRBV19 and J usage is TRBJ2-4, with TRBD2 identical over 7 bases. This CDR3 contains 17 residues. J was trimmed by 0 bases and V by 7 bases; bases with no gene match: 12. CDR1 and CDR2 (germline): LNHDA, SQIVND (reference sequence). CDR3 nucleotides: TGTGCCAGTAATCCTAGCGGTTTATTGCTAGCCAAAAACATTCAGTACTTC. It codes for CASNPSGLLLAKNIQYF.

This sequence joins TRBV11-3 and TRBJ2-3, with 7 bases fitting TRBD2. CDR3 length: 17 residues. CDR1 and CDR2 from the germline V gene are SGHNT and YENEEA. The junction had 11 bases not matched to a gene; V was cut back by 2 bases and J by 3 bases. The CDR3 DNA reads as TGTGCCAGCAGCTTATCGGCTAGCGGTGGGGGTACAGATACGCAGTATTTT. Protein sequence: CASSLSASGGGTDTQYF.

The chain is built from TRBV5-1 and TRBJ2-3, with TRBD1 matching over 8 bases. J lost 7 bases, V lost 4 bases, and 11 bases had no gene match. The germline V gene encodes CDR1 SGHRS and CDR2 YFSETQ. There are 15 residues in the CDR3. Here the CDR3 reads CASSEGQGGFYTQYF. In DNA, the CDR3 is TGCGCCAGCAGCGAAGGACAGGGCGGTTTCTATACGCAGTATTTT. Using reference TRBV5-1 and TRBJ2-3 for the parts outside the CDR3, the full variable domain is KAGVTQTPRYLIKTRGQQVTLSCSPISGHRSVSWYQQTPGQGLQFLFEYFSETQRNKGNFPGRFSGRQFSNSRSEMNVSTLELGDSALYLCASSEGQGGFYTQYFGPGTRLTVL.

The chain couples TRBV5-1 to TRBJ2-5, with D possibly being TRBD2 (6 bases). Germline lookup yields CDR1 SGHRS and CDR2 YFSETQ. Trimming shortened V by 0 bases and J by 4 bases, and 13 bases separated the two germline ends. This CDR3 contains 15 residues. CDR3 in DNA: TGCGCCAGCAGCTTGGAATCGAGACTAGGAGAGACCCAGTACTTC. This sequence encodes CASSLESRLGETQYF.

The CDR3 sequence: CASRGTWGYTF. CDR3 DNA sequence: TGTGCCAGCAGGGGGACTTGGGGCTACACCTTC. V and J are TRBV7-2 and TRBJ1-2; tentative D call: TRBD1 (5 bases). This CDR3 region has 11 residues. Germline-derived CDR1 and CDR2 are SGHTA and FQGNSA. V shed 6 bases and J shed 8 bases, with 10 bases lying between them.

The chain is built from TRBV18 and TRBJ1-5, with D perhaps matching TRBD1 (6 bases). V was clipped by 1 base and J by 5 bases, with 12 bases between them. The CDR3 runs to 15 residues. Germline lookup yields CDR1 KGHSH and CDR2 LQKENI. CDR3 nucleotide sequence: TGTGCCAGCTCACCACTACAGGGACAAGATCAGCCCCAGCATTTT. Translation gives CASSPLQGQDQPQHF.

The V call is TRBV4-1, the J call TRBJ2-7, with a weak D call TRBD2 (6 bases). The V end lost 1 base, the J end lost 5 bases, and 24 bases lay between the germline ends. This CDR3 has 18 residues. The germline gives CDR1 MGHRA, CDR2 YSYEKL. CDR3 nucleotides: TGCGCCAGCAGCCAAGTGGGCCAGGGTAGACGGGGGTTGAACGAGCAGTACTTC. Encoded protein: CASSQVGQGRRGLNEQYF.

V is TRBV28 and J is TRBJ1-5, with D unresolved. CDR1 and CDR2 (germline): MDHEN, SYDVKM. CDR3 length: 12 residues. V shed 4 bases and J shed 6 bases, with 7 bases lying between them. For the CDR3, the DNA is TGTGCCAGCAGTTCCGCAGTTCAGCCCCAGCATTTT. Encoded protein: CASSSAVQPQHF.

The V and J genes are TRBV10-3 and TRBJ2-1, with 8 bases lining up with TRBD1. CDR1 and CDR2 from the germline V gene are ENHRY and SYGVKD. The V gene end was trimmed by 5 bases and the J gene end by 8 bases; junction bases not matched to a gene: 8. The CDR3 consists of 14 residues. CDR3 sequence reads: CAISSDRGRDEQFF. CDR3 DNA: TGTGCCATCAGTTCTGACAGGGGAAGGGATGAGCAGTTCTTC.